This TCR beta chain was captured by sequencing in a study of T cells in localized non-small cell lung cancer. Whole-study findings and limits: Uninvolved adjacent lung had higher T cell clonality than tumor and all other tissues.

This CDR3 has 15 residues. Trimming took off 4 bases at V and 1 base at J, with 12 bases between the two ends. CDR1 is SGHDT and CDR2 is YYEEEE in the germline V gene. Concerning this clone itself: Its antigen is as yet unknown.

Repertoires were generated with immunoSEQ multiplex PCR, while TCRdb's copy carries only in-frame clones and drops some. This repertoire shows 55,000 or so clones, over 60% found once; its top ten account for around 4%. V and J are TRBV5-6 and TRBJ2-4; D gene ambiguous. This clonotype originated in a woman aged 35-70 years with stage II lung adenocarcinoma. The sequencing used PBMCs, collected before any cancer treatment. The CDR3 reads CASSIRSYAKNIQYF. The CDR3 DNA reads TGTGCCAGCAGCATCCGAAGTTACGCCAAAAACATTCAGTACTTC.